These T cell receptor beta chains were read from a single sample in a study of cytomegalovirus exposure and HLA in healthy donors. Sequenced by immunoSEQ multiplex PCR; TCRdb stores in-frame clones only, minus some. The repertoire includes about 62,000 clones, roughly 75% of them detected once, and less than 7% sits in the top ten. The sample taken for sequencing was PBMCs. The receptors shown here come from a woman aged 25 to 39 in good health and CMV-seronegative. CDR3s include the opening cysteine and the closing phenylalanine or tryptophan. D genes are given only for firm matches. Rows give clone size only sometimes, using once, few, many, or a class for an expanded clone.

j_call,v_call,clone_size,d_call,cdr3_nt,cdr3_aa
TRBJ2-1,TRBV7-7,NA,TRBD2,TGTGCTAGCAGCCCCCGGGGAGGGAGGGCCCACAATGAGCAGTTCTTC,CASSPRGGRAHNEQFF
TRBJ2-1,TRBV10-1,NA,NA,TGCGCCAGCAGTGCTAGCGATGAGCAGTTCTTC,CASSASDEQFF
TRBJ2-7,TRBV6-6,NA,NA,TGTGCCAGCAGCCAGGGGTTTTCCTACGAGCAGTACTTC,CASSQGFSYEQYF
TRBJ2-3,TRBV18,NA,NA,TGTGCCAGCTCACCAGGAGAGGGGCGGGACGGCACAGATACGCAGTATTTT,CASSPGEGRDGTDTQYF
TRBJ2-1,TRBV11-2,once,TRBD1,TGTGCCAGCAGACCGGCAGGGGGCGTAAATGAGCAGTTCTTC,CASRPAGGVNEQFF
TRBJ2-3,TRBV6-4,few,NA,TGTGCCAGCAGGAAACAGGGATCCACAGATACGCAGTATTTT,CASRKQGSTDTQYF
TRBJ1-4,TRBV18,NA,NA,TGTGCCAGCTCACCACGACGTGCGGGGCTTAATGAAAAACTGTTTTTT,CASSPRRAGLNEKLFF
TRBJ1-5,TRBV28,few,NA,TGTGCCAGCACTCAATGGGGAGGGGACAGCAATCAGCCCCAGCATTTT,CASTQWGGDSNQPQHF
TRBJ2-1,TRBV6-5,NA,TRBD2,TGTGCCAGCAGGTATACGGAGCTAGCGGGTAGTGAGCAGTTCTTC,CASRYTELAGSEQFF
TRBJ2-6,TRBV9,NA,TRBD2,TGTGCCAGCAGCCTCGGGAGCGGGAGGTATATGTTGGGGGCCAACGTCCTGACTTTC,CASSLGSGRYMLGANVLTF
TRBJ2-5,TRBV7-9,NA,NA,TGTGCCAGCGATGACAGTGCAGAGACCCAGTACTTC,CASDDSAETQYF
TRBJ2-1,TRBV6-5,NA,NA,TGTGCCAGCAGCGTGGTCGGGAGCTACAATGAGCAGTTCTTC,CASSVVGSYNEQFF
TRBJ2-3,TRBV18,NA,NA,TGTGCCAGCTCACCACAGGGGGGGATAGATACGCAGTATTTT,CASSPQGGIDTQYF
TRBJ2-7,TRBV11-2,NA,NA,TGTGCCAGCAGCTTAGCACTCGGGGAGCAGTACTTC,CASSLALGEQYF
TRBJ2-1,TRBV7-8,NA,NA,TGTGCCAGCAGACCAACCCCAGGGTTTATTGAGCAGTTCTTC,CASRPTPGFIEQFF
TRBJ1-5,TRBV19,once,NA,TGTGCCAGTAGTATTACGGGAGGCCTTAGCAATCAGCCCCAGCATTTT,CASSITGGLSNQPQHF
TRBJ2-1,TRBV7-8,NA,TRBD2,TGTGCCAGCAGCTTAGTAGGGACTAGCGTGCCAAATGAGCAGTTCTTC,CASSLVGTSVPNEQFF
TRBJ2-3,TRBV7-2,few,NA,TGTGCCAGCGCTTCCGGGGGAAACACAGATACGCAGTATTTT,CASASGGNTDTQYF
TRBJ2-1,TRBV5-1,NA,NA,TGCGCCAGCAGGGTTTCGGAGCCCAATGAGCAGTTCTTC,CASRVSEPNEQFF
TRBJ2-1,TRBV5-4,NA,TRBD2,TGTGCCAGCAGCTTGGGACTAGCGGGAGCTGGCGATGAGCAGTTCTTC,CASSLGLAGAGDEQFF
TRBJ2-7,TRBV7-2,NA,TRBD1,TGTGCCAGCAGCTTGACCGGGACAGCCGACTACGAGCAGTACTTC,CASSLTGTADYEQYF
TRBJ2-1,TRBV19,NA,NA,TGTGCCAGTCGCACCCTAGATTCCTACAATGAGCAGTTCTTC,CASRTLDSYNEQFF
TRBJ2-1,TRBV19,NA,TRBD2,TGTGCCAGTAGTATAGCGGGGTCCGCTAGCGGATCCAATGAGCAGTTCTTC,CASSIAGSASGSNEQFF
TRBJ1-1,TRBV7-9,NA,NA,TGTTCCAGCAGCTTAGTTCGCGGGGGCTTATTGATGAACACTGAAGCTTTCTTT,CSSSLVRGGLLMNTEAFF
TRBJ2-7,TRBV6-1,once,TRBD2,TGTGCCAGCAGTGAGGGACTAGCGGGAGGGCCTGGGTACGAGCAGTACTTC,CASSEGLAGGPGYEQYF
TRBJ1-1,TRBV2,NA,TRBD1,TGTGCCGCGGACACCAGGGGGGACAACACTGAAGCTTTCTTT,CAADTRGDNTEAFF
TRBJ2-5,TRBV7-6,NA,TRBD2,TGTGCCAGCAGCTTAGCGCCACGGGAGGGCCATAGAACGGAACAAGAGACCCAGTACTTC,CASSLAPREGHRTEQETQYF
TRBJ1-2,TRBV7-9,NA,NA,TGTTCCAGCAGGGTCGGGGAAGGCTACTATGGCTACACCTTC,CSSRVGEGYYGYTF
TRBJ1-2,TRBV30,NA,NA,TGTGCCTGGAGTGTACTACAGGGTGGCGGCTACACCTTC,CAWSVLQGGGYTF
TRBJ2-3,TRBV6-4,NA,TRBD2,TGTGCCAGCAGTAGACTAGCGGGAGGGCCAGATACGCAGTATTTT,CASSRLAGGPDTQYF
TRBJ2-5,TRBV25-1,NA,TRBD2,TGTGCCAGCAGTGTAGCGGGAGATCGTCAGACCCAGTACTTC,CASSVAGDRQTQYF
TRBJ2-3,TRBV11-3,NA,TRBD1,TGTGCCAGCAGCCCGGGGAGAGGGGGCAGGCCAGATACGCAGTATTTT,CASSPGRGGRPDTQYF
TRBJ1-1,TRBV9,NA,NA,TGTGCCAGCAGCGTAGGTCGAGGCACTGAAGCTTTCTTT,CASSVGRGTEAFF
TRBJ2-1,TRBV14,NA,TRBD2,TGTGCCAGCAGCCACGTAGCGGGGGTAAATGAGCAGTTCTTC,CASSHVAGVNEQFF
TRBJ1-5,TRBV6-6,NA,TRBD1,TGTGCCAGCAGGACAGGGGAAGACCAGCCCCAGCATTTT,CASRTGEDQPQHF
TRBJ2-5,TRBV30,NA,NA,TGTGCCTGGAGTGTATGGGCAGGGGATCAAGAGACCCAGTACTTC,CAWSVWAGDQETQYF
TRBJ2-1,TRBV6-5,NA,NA,TGTGCCAGCAGTGACAGCTCTACCTACAATGAGCAGTTCTTC,CASSDSSTYNEQFF
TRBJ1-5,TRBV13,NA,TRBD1,TGTGCCAGCAGCCCAACCCTAGGTACAGGGGGTTGTCAGCCCCAGCATTTT,CASSPTLGTGGCQPQHF
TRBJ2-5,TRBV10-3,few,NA,TGTGCCATCAGTGAGGCAGGATCGAATAAAGAGACCCAGTACTTC,CAISEAGSNKETQYF
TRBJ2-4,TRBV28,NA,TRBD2,TGTGCCAGCTCCCCCCGGCGACTAGCGGGCGAGTACTTC,CASSPRRLAGEYF
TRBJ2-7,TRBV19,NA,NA,TGTGCCAGTAGTATGACAGAAAACGAGCAGTACTTC,CASSMTENEQYF
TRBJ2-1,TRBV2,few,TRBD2,TGTGCCAGCAGTGGGGCCGGGACTAGCGGTTACTACAATGAGCAGTTCTTC,CASSGAGTSGYYNEQFF
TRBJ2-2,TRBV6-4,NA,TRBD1,TGTGCCAGCAGTGAGACAGGGGATAACACCGGGGAGCTGTTTTTT,CASSETGDNTGELFF
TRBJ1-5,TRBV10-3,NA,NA,TGTGCCATCAGTGCCGGAGATAGCAATCAGCCCCAGCATTTT,CAISAGDSNQPQHF
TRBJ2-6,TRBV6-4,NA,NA,TGTGCCAGCAGTGCCTCGACAGGAGCTGGGGCCAACGTCCTGACTTTC,CASSASTGAGANVLTF
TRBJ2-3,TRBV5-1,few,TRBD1,TGCGCCAGCAGCCGGGGACAGGGGGCTTTGGATACGCAGTATTTT,CASSRGQGALDTQYF
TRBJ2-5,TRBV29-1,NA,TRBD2,TGCAGCGGGGGGGGGCTAGCGGGAGAGACCCAGTACTTC,CSGGGLAGETQYF
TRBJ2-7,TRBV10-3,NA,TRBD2,TGTGCCATCAGTGACTTAAGCGGGAGAGCCCAACCCCTTGAGAACGAGCAGTACTTC,CAISDLSGRAQPLENEQYF
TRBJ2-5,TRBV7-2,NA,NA,TGTGCCAGCAGATGGACTCTAACAGTTAAAGAGACCCAGTACTTC,CASRWTLTVKETQYF
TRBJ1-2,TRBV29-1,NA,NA,TGCAGCGTTGGAGGGAAAGGGTCGGGTCTAGCCTATGGCTACACCTTC,CSVGGKGSGLAYGYTF
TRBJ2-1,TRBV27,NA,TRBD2,TGTGCCAGCAATTTATTTAGCGGGAGCTCCTACAATGAGCAGTTCTTC,CASNLFSGSSYNEQFF
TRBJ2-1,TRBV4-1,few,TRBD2,TGCGCCAGCAGCGGGACTAGCGGGCCCTACAATGAGCAGTTCTTC,CASSGTSGPYNEQFF
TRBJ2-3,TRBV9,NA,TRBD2,TGTGCCAGCAGCGTACCTAGCGGGGGGCCAGATACGCAGTATTTT,CASSVPSGGPDTQYF
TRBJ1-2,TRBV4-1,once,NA,TGCGCCAGCAGCCACCCCAAGCGGACAGACATAATTATGAACTATGGCTACACCTTC,CASSHPKRTDIIMNYGYTF
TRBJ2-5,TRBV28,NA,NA,TGTGCCAGCAGTTTGCTTCCCAGGGTGGGGAAAGAGACCCAGTACTTC,CASSLLPRVGKETQYF